What follows are 15 T cell receptor beta chains derived from one specimen sequenced in a study of cytomegalovirus exposure and HLA in healthy donors. With 60 Vbeta and 13 Jbeta primers, the PCR was carried out. Using immunoSEQ multiplex PCR, the repertoire was profiled, and TCRdb retains in-frame clones only, with some absent. Of about 120,000 clones listed, about 16% are singletons. Sequencing was done on a sample of PBMCs. Receptors originate from a young woman in good health and CMV-seronegative.

The chain employs TRBV2 and TRBJ1-1, with 9 bases that match TRBD1. The germline V gene has CDR1 SNHLY and CDR2 FYNNEI. This CDR3 is 13 amino acids long. V gave up 6 bases and J gave up 5 bases; unmatched junction bases: 4. The CDR3, as DNA: TGTGCCAGCAGAGGGGACAGGGCGACTGAAGCTTTCTTT. Residues: CASRGDRATEAFF.

The genes are TRBV5-1 and TRBJ2-2, with TRBD2 identical over 11 bases. J lost 5 bases, V lost 4 bases, and 13 bases had no gene match. CDR3 size: 18 residues. Germline lookup yields CDR1 SGHRS and CDR2 YFSETQ. This CDR3 is CASSPGLAGLVRTGELFF. The DNA for the CDR3 is TGCGCCAGCAGCCCAGGACTAGCGGGCCTCGTGAGGACCGGGGAGCTGTTTTTT.

The V gene is TRBV7-6, the J gene TRBJ2-2; 11 bases are a match to TRBD2. Trimming at V came to 3 bases and at J to 1 base, leaving 4 bases not matched to a gene. The CDR3 is 17 amino acids. CDR1 and CDR2 (germline): SGHVS, FNYEAQ. Here the CDR3 DNA reads TGTGCCAGCAGCTTTTCCGGGACTAGCGGGAACACCGGGGAGCTGTTTTTT. This encodes CASSFSGTSGNTGELFF.

This CDR3 is CASSRRLASTGELFF. Written as DNA, the CDR3 is TGTGCCAGCAGCCGCCGACTAGCGAGTACCGGGGAGCTGTTTTTT. V usage is TRBV28 and J usage is TRBJ2-2, with TRBD2 matching 8 bases. The V segment lost 6 bases and the J segment 5 bases; nucleotides outside the gene matches: 8. The germline V gene encodes CDR1 MDHEN and CDR2 SYDVKM. This CDR3 comprises 15 residues.

The chain joins TRBV7-9 to TRBJ1-4, with TRBD1 as a possible D gene (6 bases). V was cut by 5 bases and J by 4 bases, with 11 bases left in between. This CDR3 is built from 14 residues. Per germline, CDR1 SEHNR and CDR2 FQNEAQ (reference sequence). The CDR3 DNA reads TGTGCCAGCAGCCTACAGGGAATTAATGAAAAACTGTTTTTT. Translation gives CASSLQGINEKLFF.

This clone has only a few counts. The rearrangement links TRBV29-1 to TRBJ1-5, with D perhaps matching TRBD1 (5 bases). The CDR3 runs to 13 residues. Germline V gives CDR1 SQVTM, CDR2 ANQGSEA. Trimming pared 7 bases from V and 5 bases from J, leaving 15 bases between. In DNA, the CDR3 is TGCAGCGCCAAGGAGGGGTGGGATCAGCCCCAGCATTTT. As protein: CSAKEGWDQPQHF.

Many counts were recorded for this clone. The chain links TRBV28 to TRBJ1-5; 7 bases line up with TRBD1. CDR1 and CDR2 from the germline V gene are MDHEN and SYDVKM. The trim removed 6 bases at V and 4 bases at J, leaving 3 bases unmatched. This CDR3 region has 13 residues. The CDR3 here is CASRPTGNQPQHF. CDR3 sequence (DNA): TGTGCCAGCAGACCGACAGGGAATCAGCCCCAGCATTTT.

The table lists this clone with a few counts. V gene TRBV15 combines with J gene TRBJ1-2; 11 nucleotides match TRBD1. The trim removed 4 bases at V and 3 bases at J, leaving 16 bases unmatched. Germline assignment: CDR1 LNHNV and CDR2 YYDKDF (reference sequence). The CDR3 runs to 19 residues. CDR3 coding DNA: TGTGCCACCAGCATAGGGTTGGGGGACAGGGGGGAAGCGGACTATGGCTACACCTTC. Residues: CATSIGLGDRGEADYGYTF.

The genes are TRBV9 and TRBJ1-2; D is uncertain. Germline V gene data show CDR1 as SGDLS and CDR2 as YYNGEE. V was shortened by 3 bases and J by 4 bases, with 13 bases between the two germline ends. The CDR3 runs to 14 residues. Written as DNA, the CDR3 is TGTGCCAGCAGCGCGGGTTCTTCCCCCTATGGCTACACCTTC. Its protein is CASSAGSSPYGYTF.

J is TRBJ1-1 and V is TRBV7-3; a weak D match, TRBD1 (6 bases). The CDR3 has 14 amino acids. Looked up from germline, CDR1 is SGHTA and CDR2 is FQGTGA. The germline V and J ends were trimmed by 4 bases and 6 bases, with 15 bases remaining between them. This CDR3 is CASSSSGGLAEAFF. CDR3 DNA sequence: TGTGCCAGCAGCTCCTCGGGGGGGCTGGCTGAAGCTTTCTTT.

This clone has only a few counts. The chain uses TRBV13 and TRBJ2-7, with D tentatively TRBD2 (6 bases). The CDR3 consists of 15 residues. Trimming pared 5 bases from V and 2 bases from J, leaving 16 bases between. The V gene's germline CDR1 is PRHDT and CDR2 FYEKMQ (reference sequence). CDR3 sequence reads: CASSPGIAVPYEQYF. CDR3 coding DNA: TGTGCCAGCAGCCCCGGGATAGCGGTCCCCTACGAGCAGTACTTC.

The rearrangement links TRBV28 to TRBJ1-5; the match to TRBD1 covers 9 bases. The germline V gene has CDR1 MDHEN and CDR2 SYDVKM. Unmatched junction bases numbered 6, after V lost 6 bases and J lost 6 bases. This CDR3 comprises 14 residues. CDR3 region: CASSRDRERQPQHF. In DNA, the CDR3 is TGTGCCAGCAGCCGGGACAGGGAGCGTCAGCCCCAGCATTTT.

This clone was detected only a few times. The chain has TRBV9 and TRBJ2-1; 7 bases match TRBD1. Germline CDR1 reads SGDLS; CDR2 reads YYNGEE. CDR3 length: 15 residues. Trimming cost V 3 bases and J 3 bases; bases outside gene matches: 6. In DNA form, the CDR3 reads TGTGCCAGCAGCGCAAACCAGGGGGTCTACAATGAGCAGTTCTTC. Protein: CASSANQGVYNEQFF. The full variable domain, completed using reference TRBV9 and TRBJ2-1, is DSGVTQTPKHLITATGQRVTLRCSPRSGDLSVYWYQQSLDQGLQFLIQYYNGEERAKGNILERFSAQQFPDLHSELNLSSLELGDSALYFCASSANQGVYNEQFFGPGTRLTVL.

This clone was detected only a few times. The same CDR3 is also encoded by other DNA sequences in this sample. The chain joins TRBV5-1 to TRBJ1-1; perhaps TRBD1 as D (6 bases). In germline, CDR1 is SGHRS, CDR2 YFSETQ. This CDR3 region has 16 residues. V lost 0 bases, J lost 0 bases, and 12 bases lay in between. DNA of the CDR3: TGCGCCAGCAGCTTGGCCGGGACAAATATGAACACTGAAGCTTTCTTT. This encodes CASSLAGTNMNTEAFF.

This clone has just a few counts. Other DNA variants within this sample encode the same CDR3. The chain has TRBV30 and TRBJ1-6; possibly TRBD1 for D (6 bases). The V end was cut by 1 base, the J end by 7 bases, with 8 bases between. The CDR3 sequence is 13 residues long. Germline V gene lookup returns CDR1 GTSNPN and CDR2 SVGIG (reference sequence). CDR3 amino acids: CAWSGQANSPLHF. CDR3 bases: TGTGCCTGGAGTGGACAGGCGAATTCACCCCTCCACTTT.